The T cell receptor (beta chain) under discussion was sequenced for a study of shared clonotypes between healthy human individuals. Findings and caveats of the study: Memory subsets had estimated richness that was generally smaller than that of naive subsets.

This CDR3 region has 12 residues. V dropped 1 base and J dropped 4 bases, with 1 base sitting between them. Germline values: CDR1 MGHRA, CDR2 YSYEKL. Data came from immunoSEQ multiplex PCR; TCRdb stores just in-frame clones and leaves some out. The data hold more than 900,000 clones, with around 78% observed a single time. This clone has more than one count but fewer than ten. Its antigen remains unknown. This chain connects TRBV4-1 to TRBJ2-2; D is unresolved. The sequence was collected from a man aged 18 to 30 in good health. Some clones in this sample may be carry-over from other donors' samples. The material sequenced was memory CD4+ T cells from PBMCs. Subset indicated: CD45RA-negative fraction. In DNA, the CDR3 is TGCGCCAGCAGCCAAGGCACCGGGGAGCTGTTTTTT. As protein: CASSQGTGELFF.